The 26 T cell receptor beta chains below all came from one sample that was sequenced in a study of long-term antiretroviral therapy in people with HIV. It was version v3.0 of the immunoSEQ assay that was run at survey level. TCRdb's copy holds only in-frame clones and misses some; the assay was immunoSEQ multiplex PCR. Here the sample spans approximately 23,000 clones, 81% being singletons. The sample here was unsorted PBMCs, taken 1.5 years after starting antiretroviral therapy. The receptor source for this set is a man aged 25-45 years with HIV.

The rearrangement joins TRBV19 to TRBJ1-3; tentatively, D is TRBD1 (5 bases). From germline, CDR1 is LNHDA and CDR2 SQIVND (reference sequence). Trimming stripped 3 bases from V and 2 bases from J, with 8 bases between. This CDR3 is built from 14 residues. In DNA form, the CDR3 reads TGTGCCAGTAGTATGACAGTAACTGGAAACACCATATATTTT. It codes for CASSMTVTGNTIYF.

The CDR3 here is CALTGGRSSYEQYF. DNA of the CDR3: TGTGCCTTAACGGGCGGGAGATCATCCTACGAGCAGTACTTC. This chain uses TRBV30 with TRBJ2-7, with TRBD2 identical over 7 bases. CDR1 and CDR2 (germline): GTSNPN, SVGIG (reference sequence). The CDR3 length is 14 residues. The junction had 10 bases not matched to a gene; V was cut back by 7 bases and J by 1 base. Full variable domain (outside the CDR3, taken from reference TRBV30 and TRBJ2-7): SQTIHQWPATLVQPVGSPLSLECTVEGTSNPNLYWYRQAAGRGLQLLFYSVGIGQISSEVPQNLSASRPQDRQFILSSKKLLLSDSGFYLCALTGGRSSYEQYFGPGTRLTVT.

The chain uses TRBV19 and TRBJ2-6; D not certain. This CDR3 region has 16 residues. The ends were cut back, 6 bases at V and 4 bases at J, with 16 bases in the middle. Germline V gives CDR1 LNHDA, CDR2 SQIVND (reference sequence). The CDR3 region has the DNA TGTGCCAGTAGGCCGCAACGGGCGCAAGGGGCCAACGTCCTGACTTTC. Amino acids: CASRPQRAQGANVLTF. The whole variable domain, filled in from reference TRBV19 and TRBJ2-6, reads DGGITQSPKYLFRKEGQNVTLSCEQNLNHDAMYWYRQDPGQGLRLIYYSQIVNDFQKGDIAEGYSVSREKKESFPLTVTSAQKNPTAFYLCASRPQRAQGANVLTFGAGSRLTVL.

This clone was observed a handful of times. The rearrangement joins TRBV28 to TRBJ1-3; the D is unclear. The CDR3 loop spans 15 amino acids. V was pared by 6 bases and J by 0 bases, with 12 bases between. Germline CDR1 MDHEN, CDR2 SYDVKM. CDR3 in amino acids: CASSTVTRSGNTIYF. DNA of the CDR3: TGTGCCAGCAGCACAGTTACTCGCTCTGGAAACACCATATATTTT.

The chain joins TRBV28 to TRBJ2-1; the match to TRBD2 covers 11 bases. The ends lost 1 base at V and 6 bases at J; junction bases unmatched: 17. The CDR3 sequence is 20 residues long. Germline-derived CDR1 and CDR2 are MDHEN and SYDVKM. Written as DNA, the CDR3 is TGTGCCAGCAGTTTATTGGGTGGGCTAGCGGGAGGCCCGAGAGGCAATGAGCAGTTCTTC. Protein: CASSLLGGLAGGPRGNEQFF.

In nucleotides, the CDR3 is TGTGCCAGCAGTTTCGCCGGGACAGCCCAAGAGACCCAGTACTTC. Translation gives CASSFAGTAQETQYF. J is TRBJ2-5 and V is TRBV27; TRBD1 aligns across 7 bases. The V segment lost 3 bases and the J segment 1 base; nucleotides outside the gene matches: 5. The CDR3 is 15 residues long. Germline loops: CDR1 MNHEY, CDR2 SMNVEV (reference sequence).

This sequence joins TRBV4-3 and TRBJ1-5; no clear D gene. The CDR3 has 15 residues. V was shortened by 0 bases and J by 2 bases, with 8 bases between the two germline ends. The germline gives CDR1 LGHNA, CDR2 YSLEER. As DNA, the CDR3 is TGCGCCAGCAGCCAAGATCTTCGTGGCAATCAGCCCCAGCATTTT. Protein: CASSQDLRGNQPQHF.

The chain recombines TRBV11-2 with TRBJ1-2; D call uncertain. The germline V gene has CDR1 SGHAT and CDR2 FQNNGV. Trimming shortened V by 0 bases and J by 4 bases, and 9 bases separated the two germline ends. The CDR3 has 14 amino acids. CDR3 amino acids: CASSLESRTYGYTF. The CDR3, as DNA: TGTGCCAGCAGCTTAGAGAGTAGGACCTATGGCTACACCTTC.

The rearrangement links TRBV2 to TRBJ2-5; D is perhaps TRBD1 or TRBD2 (5 bases each). The CDR3 consists of 14 residues. Germline loops: CDR1 SNHLY, CDR2 FYNNEI. V lost 6 bases and J 5 bases, leaving 16 bases between the germline ends. The CDR3 protein is CASRLGQGGETQYF. Written as DNA, the CDR3 is TGTGCCAGCAGACTAGGGCAGGGTGGCGAGACCCAGTACTTC.

This chain links TRBV10-3 with TRBJ2-1; TRBD2 might be the D (6 bases). The germline V gene encodes CDR1 ENHRY and CDR2 SYGVKD. Trimming stripped 4 bases from V and 7 bases from J, with 11 bases between. The CDR3 runs 13 residues. In nucleotides, the CDR3 is TGTGCCATCAGTGGGTGGGACTCGAATGAGCAGTTCTTC. This gives the protein CAISGWDSNEQFF.

This clone was seen only once. V is TRBV7-2 and J is TRBJ1-1, with D hard to call. The CDR3 covers 14 residues. CDR1 is SGHTA and CDR2 is FQGNSA in the germline V gene. Trimming pared 4 bases from V and 3 bases from J, leaving 12 bases between. CDR3 in amino acids: CASSSPSGHTEAFF. DNA for the CDR3: TGTGCCAGCAGCTCCCCTTCCGGGCACACTGAAGCTTTCTTT. The variable domain in full, completed from reference TRBV7-2 and TRBJ1-1, reads GAGVSQSPSNKVTEKGKDVELRCDPISGHTALYWYRQSLGQGLEFLIYFQGNSAPDKSGLPSDRFSAERTGGSVSTLTIQRTQQEDSAVYLCASSSPSGHTEAFFGQGTRLTVV.

The chain recombines TRBV29-1 with TRBJ1-2; 8 nucleotides align to TRBD1. V lost 2 bases, J lost 8 bases, and 16 bases stayed unmatched. The CDR3 runs 16 residues. Germline values: CDR1 SQVTM, CDR2 ANQGSEA. The CDR3 DNA is TGCAGCGTTGAACCCTATGGCGGGACAGGTCGTTACGGCTACACCTTC. This translates into CSVEPYGGTGRYGYTF.

Of note for this clone: Other DNA variants within this sample encode the same CDR3. This sequence joins TRBV18 and TRBJ2-5; maybe TRBD2 (6 bases). Germline assignment: CDR1 KGHSH and CDR2 LQKENI. The CDR3 runs 14 residues. The ends were cut back, 5 bases at V and 2 bases at J, with 12 bases in the middle. CDR3 nucleotide sequence: TGTGCCAGCTCAGGAGGGGAAGAACAAGAGACCCAGTACTTC. Amino acids: CASSGGEEQETQYF.

V is TRBV18 and J is TRBJ2-3; tentative D call: TRBD1 (6 bases). CDR3 length: 16 residues. The V gene lost 4 bases and the J gene lost 6 bases, with 20 bases spanning the gap. The germline CDR1 and CDR2 sequences are KGHSH and LQKENI. As DNA, the CDR3 is TGTGCCAGCTCACTACGCAGGGACACTACCCTGGATACGCAGTATTTT. Its translation: CASSLRRDTTLDTQYF. Variable domain in full (rest from reference TRBV18 and TRBJ2-3): NAGVMQNPRHLVRRRGQEARLRCSPMKGHSHVYWYRQLPEEGLKFMVYLQKENIIDESGMPKERFSAEFPKEGPSILRIQQVVRGDSAAYFCASSLRRDTTLDTQYFGPGTRLTVL.

This sequence joins TRBV7-9 and TRBJ2-1, with 8 bases aligning to TRBD2. With V trimmed by 5 bases and J by 8 bases, 11 bases remained unmatched. The CDR3 has 15 residues. Germline CDR1 reads SEHNR; CDR2 reads FQNEAQ (reference sequence). The CDR3 reads CASSPASGSIYEQFF. For the CDR3, the DNA is TGTGCCAGCAGCCCAGCGAGCGGGAGTATCTATGAGCAGTTCTTC.

The V gene is TRBV7-2, the J gene TRBJ2-7; D is unclear. The CDR3 sequence is 14 residues long. Germline V gene data show CDR1 as SGHTA and CDR2 as FQGNSA. Trimming shortened V by 1 base and J by 0 bases, and 7 bases separated the two germline ends. CDR3 DNA: TGTGCCAGCAGCTTAGACGGTTTCTCCTACGAGCAGTACTTC. Amino acid sequence: CASSLDGFSYEQYF.

The V and J genes are TRBV7-2 and TRBJ2-7; TRBD1 matches at 11 bases. The V segment lost 0 bases and the J segment 0 bases; nucleotides outside the gene matches: 1. The length of the CDR3 is 16 residues. The V gene's germline CDR1 is SGHTA and CDR2 FQGNSA. CDR3 sequence (DNA): TGTGCCAGCAGCTTAGCGGGGACAGGGGGCTCCTACGAGCAGTACTTC. Translated: CASSLAGTGGSYEQYF.

The chain employs TRBV5-1 and TRBJ2-7, with TRBD2 matching 7 bases. V dropped 6 bases and J dropped 2; count of bases not matched to a gene: 17. In germline, CDR1 is SGHRS, CDR2 YFSETQ. The CDR3 covers 17 residues. The DNA of the CDR3 is TGCGCCAGCACCCTGGGGGGTAGCGGGCCATCAACCTACGAGCAGTACTTC. Translated: CASTLGGSGPSTYEQYF.

The chain joins TRBV4-3 to TRBJ1-5, with D unclear. The CDR3 is 15 amino acids. The germline V gene encodes CDR1 LGHNA and CDR2 YSLEER. Trimming stripped 0 bases from V and 5 bases from J, with 11 bases between. CDR3 in amino acids: CASSQDEGIYQPQHF. In nucleotides, the CDR3 is TGCGCCAGCAGCCAAGACGAGGGAATTTATCAGCCCCAGCATTTT.

This clone appeared once. V is TRBV10-3 and J is TRBJ2-7; D perhaps matches TRBD1 (5 bases). Germline lookup yields CDR1 ENHRY and CDR2 SYGVKD. This CDR3 has 13 amino acids. V lost 5 bases and J 3 bases, leaving 11 bases between the germline ends. The CDR3 sequence: CAISFDSRYEQYF. DNA of the CDR3: TGTGCCATCAGTTTTGACAGCCGCTACGAGCAGTACTTC.

Here the CDR3 DNA reads TGTGCCAGCAGCGATGTATTAGACGAGGCGGGAGATACGCAGTATTTT. Protein: CASSDVLDEAGDTQYF. The V call is TRBV9, the J call TRBJ2-3; D is possibly TRBD2 (5 bases). The CDR3 is 16 amino acids. Germline CDR1 reads SGDLS; CDR2 reads YYNGEE. V lost 3 bases and J 5 bases, leaving 19 bases between the germline ends. Full variable domain (rest looked up from reference TRBV9 and TRBJ2-3): DSGVTQTPKHLITATGQRVTLRCSPRSGDLSVYWYQQSLDQGLQFLIQYYNGEERAKGNILERFSAQQFPDLHSELNLSSLELGDSALYFCASSDVLDEAGDTQYFGPGTRLTVL.

The chain is built from TRBV7-9 and TRBJ2-3, with TRBD1 matching 7 bases. Germline CDR1 and CDR2: SEHNR and FQNEAQ (reference sequence). CDR3 size: 14 residues. V was clipped by 7 bases and J by 1 base; unmatched bases: 5. CDR3 coding DNA: TGTGCCAGCAACCCGGGACAGCGCACAGATACGCAGTATTTT. It translates to CASNPGQRTDTQYF. Using reference TRBV7-9 and TRBJ2-3 for the parts outside the CDR3, the full variable domain is DTGVSQNPRHKITKRGQNVTFRCDPISEHNRLYWYRQTLGQGPEFLTYFQNEAQLEKSRLLSDRFSAERPKGSFSTLEIQRTEQGDSAMYLCASNPGQRTDTQYFGPGTRLTVL.

CDR3 residues: CASSSAANTEAFF. As DNA, the CDR3 is TGTGCCAGCAGCTCCGCCGCTAACACTGAAGCTTTCTTT. The J gene is TRBJ1-1, the V gene TRBV6-6; unclear D gene. Germline V gene lookup returns CDR1 MNHNY and CDR2 SVGAGI (reference sequence). V was clipped by 6 bases and J by 2 bases, with 10 bases between them. The CDR3 is 13 residues long.

The CDR3 bases are TGTGCCATCAGTCCGGACTTAACAGATACGCAGTATTTT. It specifies CAISPDLTDTQYF. The V gene is TRBV10-3, the J gene TRBJ2-3; D perhaps matches TRBD2 (5 bases). CDR3 length: 13 amino acids. V lost 5 bases, J lost 3 bases, and 9 bases lay in between. Germline assignment: CDR1 ENHRY and CDR2 SYGVKD.

The J gene is TRBJ1-2, the V gene TRBV28, with unresolved D. The CDR3 has 13 residues. The germline gives CDR1 MDHEN, CDR2 SYDVKM. Trimming took 4 bases from V and 8 from J, leaving 14 bases between them. The CDR3 coding sequence is TGTGCCAGCAGTTCCACCGACACGAGGGGCTACACCTTC. It encodes CASSSTDTRGYTF.

The chain couples TRBV5-1 to TRBJ2-7, with D tentatively TRBD2 (7 bases). The germline V gene has CDR1 SGHRS and CDR2 YFSETQ. Trimming left V 6 bases short and J 3 bases short, with 22 bases between. The CDR3 loop spans 16 amino acids. Written as DNA, the CDR3 is TGCGCCAGCATCCATTGGGCCCCGGGGGGCTACTACGAGCAGTACTTC. Its protein is CASIHWAPGGYYEQYF.